One sample yielded the 10 T cell receptor beta chains listed below, sequenced in a study of cytomegalovirus exposure and HLA in healthy donors (dated by TCRdb to 2017 to 2019). Libraries were prepared through the immunoSEQ multiplex PCR assay. For the multiplex PCR, a mixture combining 60 forward primers for TCR Vbeta segments and 13 reverse primers for TCR Jbeta segments was used. TCRdb took over this immuneACCESS table, retaining in-frame rearrangements with V and J assigned. Such tables are incomplete; in checked studies, under half of the missing clones stem from an unresolved V gene, and the remainder is unexplained. The sample includes around 130,000 clones, with approximately 80% observed a single time. 0.55% to 0.85% of the sample is taken by the ten largest. The sequenced sample consisted of PBMCs. The source is a man aged 18 to 35 in good health and CMV-seronegative.

The chain recombines TRBV4-1 with TRBJ2-6, with D hard to call. CDR1 MGHRA and CDR2 YSYEKL come from the germline V gene. Trimming pared 4 bases from V and 0 bases from J, leaving 16 bases between. The CDR3 totals 18 residues. The CDR3 spells CASSLPLNLRSGANVLTF. DNA of the CDR3: TGCGCCAGCAGCCTACCTCTTAATTTGCGCTCTGGGGCCAACGTCCTGACTTTC.

The gene calls are TRBV15 and TRBJ2-3; 11 bases match TRBD2. CDR1 is LNHNV and CDR2 is YYDKDF in the germline V gene (reference sequence). This CDR3 is built from 16 residues. V was pared by 6 bases and J by 9 bases, with 14 bases of the junction left unmatched. The chain's CDR3 is CATSGALASGRITQYF. The DNA for the CDR3 is TGTGCCACCAGTGGAGCCCTGGCTAGCGGGAGGATCACGCAGTATTTT.

The chain carries TRBV5-1 and TRBJ2-7; tentatively, D is TRBD1 (6 bases). The CDR3 length is 16 residues. Trimming stripped 4 bases from V and 0 bases from J, with 17 bases between. Germline V gene data show CDR1 as SGHRS and CDR2 as YFSETQ. Here the CDR3 reads CASSLVSTGISYEQYF. In nucleotides, the CDR3 is TGCGCCAGCAGCCTGGTCTCGACAGGTATCTCCTACGAGCAGTACTTC.

For the CDR3, the DNA is TGTGCCAGCAGTGACTCATATACAGGGGCGGATGGCTACACCTTC. Translating gives CASSDSYTGADGYTF. The V and J genes are TRBV6-4 and TRBJ1-2; 7 nucleotides align to TRBD1. Looked up from germline, CDR1 is MRHNA and CDR2 is SNTAGT. With V trimmed by 0 bases and J by 6 bases, 7 bases remained unmatched. This CDR3 has 15 amino acids.

V and J are TRBV7-8 and TRBJ2-2, with 9 nucleotides matching TRBD2. The CDR3 consists of 17 residues. Germline CDR1 is SGHVS and CDR2 is FQNEAQ. With V trimmed by 0 bases and J by 6 bases, 8 bases remained unmatched. The CDR3 nucleotides are TGTGCCAGCAGCTTAGCGCCCGCGGGGGGGCAATCCGGGGAGCTGTTTTTT. Amino acid sequence: CASSLAPAGGQSGELFF.

In the case of this clone: The identical CDR3 is also encoded by other nucleotide sequences in the sample. V usage is TRBV9 and J usage is TRBJ1-4, with D unclear. The germline V gene has CDR1 SGDLS and CDR2 YYNGEE. V lost 1 base and J 0 bases, leaving 4 bases between the germline ends. This CDR3 contains 14 residues. CDR3: CASSVLATNEKLFF. As DNA, the CDR3 is TGTGCCAGCAGCGTACTTGCAACTAATGAAAAACTGTTTTTT.

CDR3 DNA sequence: TGTGCCAGTAGGGCGACTAGCTACGAGCAGTACTTC. It yields the protein CASRATSYEQYF. V and J are TRBV19 and TRBJ2-7; possibly TRBD2 for D (6 bases). V was cut by 6 bases and J by 3 bases, with 9 bases left in between. The CDR3 covers 12 residues. Germline loops: CDR1 LNHDA, CDR2 SQIVND (reference sequence).

CDR3 DNA sequence: TGTGCCAGCAGCCAACCGGTAACTAGCGGGGCAACCTACGAGCAGTACTTC. Its translation: CASSQPVTSGATYEQYF. The chain recombines TRBV4-2 with TRBJ2-5; TRBD2 matches at 10 bases. The J call could be wrong; TRBJ2-7 is a better fit for the DNA end. This CDR3 is 17 amino acids long. Germline V CDR1 and CDR2: LGHNA, YNFKEQ.

The rearrangement joins TRBV12-5 to TRBJ1-4, with D possibly being TRBD1 (6 bases). Looked up from germline, CDR1 is LGHNT and CDR2 is FRNRAP. Trimming stripped 4 bases from V and 4 bases from J, with 10 bases between. This CDR3 is 14 amino acids long. CDR3 sequence (DNA): TGTGCTAGTGGTTCAGGGGCGCTTAATGAAAAACTGTTTTTT. It codes for CASGSGALNEKLFF.

The gene calls are TRBV30 and TRBJ2-7; D is unclear. Trimming removed 2 bases at V and 7 bases at J, with 21 bases between. The CDR3 sequence is 15 residues long. Looked up from germline, CDR1 is GTSNPN and CDR2 is SVGIG (reference sequence). The DNA of the CDR3 is TGTGCCTGGAGTTCGCCCATTGCGGCCCTTGGGGAGCAGTACTTC. Its translation is CAWSSPIAALGEQYF. Drawing the rest from reference TRBV30 and TRBJ2-7, the complete variable domain is SQTIHQWPATLVQPVGSPLSLECTVEGTSNPNLYWYRQAAGRGLQLLFYSVGIGQISSEVPQNLSASRPQDRQFILSSKKLLLSDSGFYLCAWSSPIAALGEQYFGPGTRLTVT.